This TCR beta chain was profiled in a study of tumor and adjacent non-tumor tissue in lung cancer. At the level of the study: The patients, 10 or so men and a handful of women, were about 30 to 76 with stage I to III disease. On average, productive TCRbeta reads reached 4 million to 5 million per sample.

For this clonotype: Antigen specificity is unknown. One end of the junction is discordant with germline, which a read error may explain.

Germline CDR1 and CDR2: MNHNY and SVGAGI (reference sequence). The CDR3 extends over 13 amino acids. The library came from three nested PCR rounds adapted from ARM-PCR protocols. From the multiplex PCR reads, TCRdb called clonotypes with MiXCR, one entry per CDR3 protein. The sample has 100,000 to 120,000 distinct CDR3 sequences; around 82% are singletons. Notes on the study in general: In normal lung, the top 100 clones were significantly more dominant than in tumor. Tumor TCR diversity, when higher, was linked to shorter survival.

This sample's RNA came from whole unsorted tissue. Sequencing was carried out using lung tumor tissue. This chain connects TRBV6-6 to TRBJ1-2; D is possibly TRBD1 (5 bases). The sequence came from a man between 65 and 80 years old with non-small cell lung cancer. The CDR3 sequence is CANSYDDSTGCTF. The CDR3 coding sequence is TGTGCCAACAGTTATGACGACAGTACAGGTTGCACCTTC.